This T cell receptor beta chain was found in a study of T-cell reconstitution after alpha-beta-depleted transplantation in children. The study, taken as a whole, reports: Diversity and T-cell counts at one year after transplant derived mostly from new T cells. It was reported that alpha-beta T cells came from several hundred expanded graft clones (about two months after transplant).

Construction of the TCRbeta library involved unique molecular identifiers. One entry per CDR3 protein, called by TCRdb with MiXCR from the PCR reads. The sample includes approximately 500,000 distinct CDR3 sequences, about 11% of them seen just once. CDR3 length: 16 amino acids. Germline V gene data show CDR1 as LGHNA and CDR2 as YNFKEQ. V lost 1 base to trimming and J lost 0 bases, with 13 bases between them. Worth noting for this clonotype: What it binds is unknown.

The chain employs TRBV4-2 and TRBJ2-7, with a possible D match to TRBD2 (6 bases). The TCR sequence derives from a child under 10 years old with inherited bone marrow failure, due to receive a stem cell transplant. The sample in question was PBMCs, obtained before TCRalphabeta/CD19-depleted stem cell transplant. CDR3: CASSQGALASSYEQYF. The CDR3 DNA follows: TGTGCCAGCAGCCAAGGGGCCCTAGCGTCCTCCTACGAGCAGTACTTC.